A single sample is the source of the 27 T cell receptor beta chains below, sequenced in a study of T cells in Graves' hyperthyroidism and ophthalmopathy (dated by TCRdb to between 2018 and 2021). Library preparation used multiplex PCR. The reads were generated on an Illumina HiSeq 2000. The TCR beta CDR3 regions were amplified from RNA transcripts. The first round of RT-PCR for the TCR CDR3 was performed with the HTBI primer set and the Qiagen OneStep RT-PCR kit. TCRdb reworked the public reads: Q25 trimming with fastp, MiXCR clone assembly, productive beta chains retained. CDR3 protein sequences are deduplicated, and each keeps its most common genes and DNA. Across this sample there are a few hundred thousand distinct CDR3 sequences, with about 14% seen only once. The ten largest clonotypes hold roughly a fifth of the sample. The specimen sequenced was blood. Receptors were obtained from a woman aged 30 to 39 with Graves' ophthalmopathy.

This chain uses TRBV6-1 with TRBJ1-6; D is possibly TRBD1 (6 bases). This CDR3 spans 19 amino acids. With 4 bases removed from V and 0 bases from J, the gap between germline ends came to 19 bases. The V gene's germline CDR1 is MNHNS and CDR2 SASEGT. The CDR3 is CASSASHRVGSSYNSPLHF. CDR3 DNA: TGTGCCAGCAGTGCCAGTCACAGGGTTGGGAGCTCCTATAATTCACCCCTCCACTTT.

This rearrangement joins TRBV19 to TRBJ2-4; 7 nucleotides align to TRBD1. The CDR3 extends over 19 amino acids. Germline V gene data show CDR1 as LNHDA and CDR2 as SQIVND (reference sequence). The trim removed 5 bases at V and 0 bases at J, leaving 16 bases unmatched. The CDR3 loop reads CASSHGTASSKLAKNIQYF. The CDR3 DNA reads TGTGCCAGTAGTCACGGGACAGCATCTAGCAAACTAGCCAAAAACATTCAGTACTTC. The variable domain in full, with the rest retrieved from reference TRBV19 and TRBJ2-4, is DGGITQSPKYLFRKEGQNVTLSCEQNLNHDAMYWYRQDPGQGLRLIYYSQIVNDFQKGDIAEGYSVSREKKESFPLTVTSAQKNPTAFYLCASSHGTASSKLAKNIQYFGAGTRLSVL.

This rearrangement joins TRBV25-1 to TRBJ1-2, with D hard to call. Germline V gene sequence: CDR1 MGHDK, CDR2 SYGVNS. CDR3 size: 17 residues. The V gene lost 0 bases and the J gene lost 3 bases, with 17 bases spanning the gap. CDR3: CASSEYPDPNSDYGYTF. CDR3 bases: TGTGCCAGCAGTGAATACCCTGATCCGAACAGTGACTATGGCTACACCTTC.

The table lists this clonotype with many counts. The chain employs TRBV11-2 and TRBJ2-7; D possibly corresponds to TRBD1 (6 bases). Deletions cut 2 bases from V and 3 bases from J, with 14 bases between. The germline V gene encodes CDR1 SGHAT and CDR2 FQNNGV. The CDR3 is 15 residues long. CDR3 in DNA: TGTGCCAGCAGCTTACAGGGGATTGGGGTCTACGAGCAGTACTTC. Translating gives CASSLQGIGVYEQYF.

This clonotype occurred many times. This chain joins TRBV2 and TRBJ1-2; 7 nucleotides align to TRBD1. This CDR3 spans 14 amino acids. The ends lost 2 bases at V and 4 bases at J; junction bases unmatched: 4. The germline V gene encodes CDR1 SNHLY and CDR2 FYNNEI. The CDR3 DNA follows: TGTGCCAGCAGTGAAAGGGGACAGACCTATGGCTACACCTTC. Residues: CASSERGQTYGYTF.

This clonotype was found a few times. The chain links TRBV10-3 to TRBJ2-5, with 7 positions matching TRBD2. The CDR3 loop spans 14 amino acids. The trim removed 7 bases at V and 1 base at J, leaving 6 bases unmatched. Looked up from germline, CDR1 is ENHRY and CDR2 is SYGVKD. CDR3 residues: CAIKTGGLQETQYF. The DNA for the CDR3 is TGTGCCATCAAAACGGGGGGACTCCAAGAGACCCAGTACTTC.

This clonotype has a handful of counts. This CDR3 reads CASNRNRASPLHF. CDR3 nucleotides: TGTGCCAGCAACAGGAACAGGGCTTCACCCCTCCACTTT. This chain links TRBV6-1 with TRBJ1-6; the D gene is possibly TRBD1 (6 bases). V was shortened by 7 bases and J by 9 bases, with 13 bases between the two germline ends. The CDR3 has 13 residues. Per the germline V gene, CDR1 is MNHNS and CDR2 is SASEGT.

This clonotype was seen repeatedly, ten times or more. The V call is TRBV7-2, the J call TRBJ1-1; 9 positions match TRBD1. Germline V lookup: CDR1 SGHTA, CDR2 FQGNSA. The V and J ends lost 6 bases and 7 bases, in that order; junction bases with no gene match: 15. The CDR3 is made up of 16 amino acids. Here the CDR3 reads CASSYAGTGILVEAFF. For the CDR3, the DNA is TGTGCCAGCAGTTATGCTGGGACAGGGATTTTGGTTGAAGCTTTCTTT.

The rearrangement uses TRBV6-1 and TRBJ2-5; 7 bases align to TRBD1. The CDR3 contains 14 residues. V shed 7 bases, J shed 6 bases, and the junction held 11 bases outside the gene matches. From germline, CDR1 is MNHNS and CDR2 SASEGT. In DNA, the CDR3 is TGTGCCAGCACCAGGGGCCGACAGGGACAGACCCAGTACTTC. Translating it yields CASTRGRQGQTQYF.

This clonotype has only a few counts. The chain uses TRBV19 and TRBJ2-5; no reliable D call. This CDR3 spans 13 amino acids. With 2 bases removed from V and 5 bases from J, the gap between germline ends came to 9 bases. CDR1 is LNHDA, CDR2 SQIVND, per germline (reference sequence). The CDR3 DNA reads TGTGCCAGTAGTATACGGTGTGGGGAGACCCAGTACTTC. It codes for CASSIRCGETQYF.

The chain recombines TRBV15 with TRBJ1-6, with D unresolved. V lost 0 bases to trimming and J lost 5 bases, with 8 bases between them. Per germline, CDR1 LNHNV and CDR2 YYDKDF (reference sequence). The CDR3 is 15 amino acids. The CDR3, as DNA: TGTGCCACCAGCAGAGAGCCAGCTGATAATTCACCCCTCCACTTT. Amino acid sequence: CATSREPADNSPLHF.

There are many counts of this clonotype. The chain combines TRBV5-1 with TRBJ2-3, with D uncertain. The CDR3 extends over 13 amino acids. Germline CDR1 and CDR2: SGHRS and YFSETQ. V was cut by 0 bases and J by 4 bases, with 6 bases left in between. This CDR3 is CASSLVVSDTQYF. CDR3 nucleotides: TGCGCCAGCAGCTTGGTAGTTTCAGATACGCAGTATTTT.

This clonotype has at least ten counts. The chain uses TRBV6-6 and TRBJ2-5, with 11 bases lining up with TRBD2. Germline trimming cut 2 bases from V and 2 bases from J; bases unmatched to any gene: 7. Germline CDR1 reads MNHNY; CDR2 reads SVGAGI (reference sequence). The CDR3 runs to 17 residues. The CDR3 nucleotides are TGTGCCAGCAGTTACGCTTGGACTAGCGGGTTACAAGAGACCCAGTACTTC. Translated, it gives CASSYAWTSGLQETQYF.

This clonotype was seen ten or more times. This chain uses TRBV12-3 or TRBV12-4 with TRBJ2-3; D ambiguous. V shed 3 bases and J shed 6 bases, with 7 bases lying between them. The CDR3 loop spans 12 amino acids. DNA for the CDR3: TGTGCCAGCAGTTTTAATAGGGATACGCAGTATTTT. It specifies CASSFNRDTQYF.

This clonotype was found many times. This chain connects TRBV30 to TRBJ1-5; D is undetermined. V lost 1 base to trimming and J lost 5 bases, with 9 bases between them. CDR1 is GTSNPN, CDR2 SVGIG, per germline (reference sequence). This CDR3 contains 13 residues. The chain's CDR3 is CAWSARGDQPQHF. CDR3 nucleotide sequence: TGTGCCTGGAGTGCACGAGGTGATCAGCCCCAGCATTTT.

This clonotype was detected ten times or more. The chain employs TRBV7-9 and TRBJ1-1; D is perhaps TRBD1 (5 bases). Per the germline V gene, CDR1 is SEHNR and CDR2 is FQNEAQ (reference sequence). Trimming cost V 5 bases and J 1 base, with 11 bases left between them. The CDR3 is made up of 14 amino acids. CDR3 region: CASSHDSQNTEAFF. The DNA for the CDR3 is TGTGCCAGCAGCCATGACAGCCAGAACACTGAAGCTTTCTTT.

Only a few counts were recorded for this clonotype. The V gene is TRBV6-1, the J gene TRBJ1-1, with D uncertain. CDR3 length: 14 amino acids. V dropped 6 bases and J dropped 5 bases, with 16 bases sitting between them. The V gene's germline CDR1 is MNHNS and CDR2 SASEGT. CDR3 region: CASRTSGRKTEAFF. Written as DNA, the CDR3 is TGTGCCAGCAGAACCTCGGGTCGGAAAACTGAAGCTTTCTTT.

This clonotype showed up many times. The chain combines TRBV20-1 with TRBJ2-2; 7 positions match TRBD1. Trimming cost V 5 bases and J 4 bases; bases outside gene matches: 1. The CDR3 spans 12 residues. Germline loops: CDR1 DFQATT, CDR2 SNEGSKA (reference sequence). DNA for the CDR3: TGCAGTGCTCGGGACAGCACCGGGGAGCTGTTTTTT. Translation: CSARDSTGELFF.

In this sample, this clonotype turned up a few times. The chain joins TRBV3-1 to TRBJ2-7; TRBD1 or TRBD2 may be the D gene (6 bases each). Germline V gene data show CDR1 as LGHDT and CDR2 as YNNKEL (reference sequence). This CDR3 comprises 15 residues. V lost 3 bases, J lost 1 base, and 13 bases lay in between. DNA of the CDR3: TGTGCCAGCAGCCATCTGGGGGGCGTATCCTACGAGCAGTACTTC. This sequence encodes CASSHLGGVSYEQYF.

This clonotype was seen many times. This sequence joins TRBV7-9 and TRBJ1-2, with TRBD1 identical over 8 bases. CDR3 length equals 16 residues. The germline gives CDR1 SEHNR, CDR2 FQNEAQ (reference sequence). J lost 2 bases, V lost 4 bases, and 9 bases had no gene match. CDR3 bases: TGTGCCAGCAGCTCACTAAGGACAGGGTTCAACTATGGCTACACCTTC. Protein product: CASSSLRTGFNYGYTF.

The chain uses TRBV11-2 and TRBJ2-1; 9 bases agree with TRBD2. Per germline, CDR1 SGHAT and CDR2 FQNNGV. This CDR3 comprises 14 residues. J lost 6 bases, V lost 8 bases, and 8 bases had no gene match. The CDR3 loop is CASCDAGGRNEQFF. The DNA of the CDR3 is TGTGCCAGCTGTGACGCGGGGGGGCGCAATGAGCAGTTCTTC.

This clonotype was counted many times. This sequence joins TRBV2 and TRBJ1-2, with D possibly being TRBD1 (6 bases). With 7 bases removed from V and 4 bases from J, the gap between germline ends came to 22 bases. The CDR3 extends over 16 amino acids. The germline gives CDR1 SNHLY, CDR2 FYNNEI. CDR3 sequence (DNA): TGTGCCAGCACCGCGGGGGACATAATTCGTGCCTATGGCTACACCTTC. This translates into CASTAGDIIRAYGYTF.

This clonotype was detected ten times or more. The chain links TRBV27 to TRBJ2-2, with D perhaps matching TRBD1 (5 bases). Germline V CDR1 and CDR2: MNHEY, SMNVEV (reference sequence). The CDR3 has 17 amino acids. V was pared by 6 bases and J by 4 bases, with 21 bases between. Here the CDR3 DNA reads TGTGCCAGCAGGCACCGGGCCCCAGGGCAGTTCACCGGGGAGCTGTTTTTT. This translates into CASRHRAPGQFTGELFF.

Many counts were recorded for this clonotype. V and J are TRBV20-1 and TRBJ1-2; tentative D call: TRBD1 (5 bases). The length of the CDR3 is 11 residues. From germline, CDR1 is DFQATT and CDR2 SNEGSKA (reference sequence). V lost 1 base and J 8 bases, leaving 8 bases between the germline ends. This chain's CDR3 is CSARGGGGYTF. The CDR3 nucleotides read TGCAGTGCTAGAGGGGGCGGGGGCTACACCTTC.

This sequence joins TRBV9 and TRBJ1-2; perhaps TRBD1 as D (5 bases). Trimming took 1 base from V and 0 from J, leaving 10 bases between them. CDR3 size: 15 residues. CDR1 SGDLS and CDR2 YYNGEE come from the germline V gene. The CDR3 sequence is CASSVQGRANYGYTF. The DNA for the CDR3 is TGTGCCAGCAGCGTACAGGGACGAGCTAACTATGGCTACACCTTC.

This clonotype was counted ten times or more. The chain joins TRBV2 to TRBJ2-4, with TRBD1 matching over 8 bases. Germline V gene sequence: CDR1 SNHLY, CDR2 FYNNEI. The trim removed 8 bases at V and 7 bases at J, leaving 13 bases unmatched. This CDR3 has 15 amino acids. The CDR3 here is CASARDRPTGNIQYF. CDR3 DNA: TGTGCCAGCGCACGGGACAGGCCAACCGGGAACATTCAGTACTTC.

The chain recombines TRBV28 with TRBJ2-1, with D maybe TRBD1 (6 bases). Trimming took off 6 bases at V and 4 bases at J, with 13 bases between the two ends. Germline assignment: CDR1 MDHEN and CDR2 SYDVKM. This CDR3 comprises 14 residues. CDR3 DNA sequence: TGTGCCAGCAGACCTCGCGGACAGTACAATGAGCAGTTCTTC. Translated: CASRPRGQYNEQFF. Full variable domain (rest looked up from reference TRBV28 and TRBJ2-1): DVKVTQSSRYLVKRTGEKVFLECVQDMDHENMFWYRQDPGLGLRLIYFSYDVKMKEKGDIPEGYSVSREKKERFSLILESASTNQTSMYLCASRPRGQYNEQFFGPGTRLTVL.